This paragraph covers one T cell receptor beta chain sequence. This entry comes from a study of PD-L1 blockade in urothelial cancer. On the study more broadly: Before enrollment, 0 to 3 chemotherapy regimens had been given to patients.

The CDR3 covers 13 residues. V lost 6 bases and J lost 6, with 17 bases in between. Germline V gives CDR1 GTSNPN, CDR2 SVGIG (reference sequence). The assay was immunoSEQ multiplex PCR, and TCRdb's table has in-frame clones only and misses some. The sample yields about 63,000 clones, roughly 81% seen once. Time point specified: pretreatment peripheral blood. Patients' cancers were locally advanced or metastatic urothelial carcinomas. The chain couples TRBV30 to TRBJ1-1; D is ambiguous. Material: PBMCs, obtained around atezolizumab (anti-PD-L1) treatment. The sequence was collected from a man aged 70-80 years with urothelial cancer. The CDR3 DNA is TGTGCCTGCCTTACCTACAGTCGCGCTGAAGCTTTCTTT. Translation gives CACLTYSRAEAFF.